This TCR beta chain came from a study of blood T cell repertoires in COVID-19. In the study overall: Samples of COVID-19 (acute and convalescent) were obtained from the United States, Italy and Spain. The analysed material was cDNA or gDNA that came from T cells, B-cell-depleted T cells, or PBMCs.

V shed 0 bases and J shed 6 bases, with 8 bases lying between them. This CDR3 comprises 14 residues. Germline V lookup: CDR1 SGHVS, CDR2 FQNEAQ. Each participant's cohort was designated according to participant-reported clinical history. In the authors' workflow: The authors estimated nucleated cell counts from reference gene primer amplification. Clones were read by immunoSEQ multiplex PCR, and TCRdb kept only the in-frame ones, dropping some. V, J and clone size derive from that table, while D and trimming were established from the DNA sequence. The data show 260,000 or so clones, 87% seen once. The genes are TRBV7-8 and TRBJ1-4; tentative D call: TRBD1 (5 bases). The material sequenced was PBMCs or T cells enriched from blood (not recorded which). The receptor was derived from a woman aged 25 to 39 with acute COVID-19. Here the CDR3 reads CASSLAWGDEKLFF. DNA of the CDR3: TGTGCCAGCAGCTTAGCGTGGGGCGATGAAAAACTGTTTTTT.